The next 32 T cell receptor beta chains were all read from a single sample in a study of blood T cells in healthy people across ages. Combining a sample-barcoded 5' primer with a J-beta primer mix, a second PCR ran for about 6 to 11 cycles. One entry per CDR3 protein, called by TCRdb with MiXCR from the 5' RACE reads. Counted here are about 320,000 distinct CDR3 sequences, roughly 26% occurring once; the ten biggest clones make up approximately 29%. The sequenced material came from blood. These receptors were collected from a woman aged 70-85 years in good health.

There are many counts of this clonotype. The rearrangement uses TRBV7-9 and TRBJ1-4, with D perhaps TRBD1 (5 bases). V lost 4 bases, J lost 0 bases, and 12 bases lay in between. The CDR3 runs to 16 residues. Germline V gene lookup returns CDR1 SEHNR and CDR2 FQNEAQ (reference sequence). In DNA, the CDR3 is TGTGCCAGCAGCTACCCAACAGGAACAACTAATGAAAAACTGTTTTTT. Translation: CASSYPTGTTNEKLFF. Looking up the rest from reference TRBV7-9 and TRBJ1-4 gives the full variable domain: DTGVSQNPRHKITKRGQNVTFRCDPISEHNRLYWYRQTLGQGPEFLTYFQNEAQLEKSRLLSDRFSAERPKGSFSTLEIQRTEQGDSAMYLCASSYPTGTTNEKLFFGSGTQLSVL.

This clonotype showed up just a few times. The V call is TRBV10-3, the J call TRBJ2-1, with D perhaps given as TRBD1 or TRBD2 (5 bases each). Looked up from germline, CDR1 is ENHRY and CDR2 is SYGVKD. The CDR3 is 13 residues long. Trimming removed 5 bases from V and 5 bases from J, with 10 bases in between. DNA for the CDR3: TGTGCCATCAGTAGGGACCGAAACAATGAGCAGTTCTTC. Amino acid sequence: CAISRDRNNEQFF.

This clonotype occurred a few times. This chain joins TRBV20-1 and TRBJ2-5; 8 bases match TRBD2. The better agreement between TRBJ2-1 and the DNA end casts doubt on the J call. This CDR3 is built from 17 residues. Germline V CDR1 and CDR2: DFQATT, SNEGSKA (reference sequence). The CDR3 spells CSANSPVAGIGYNEQFF. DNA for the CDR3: TGCAGTGCTAACTCTCCGGTAGCGGGAATAGGGTACAATGAGCAGTTCTTC.

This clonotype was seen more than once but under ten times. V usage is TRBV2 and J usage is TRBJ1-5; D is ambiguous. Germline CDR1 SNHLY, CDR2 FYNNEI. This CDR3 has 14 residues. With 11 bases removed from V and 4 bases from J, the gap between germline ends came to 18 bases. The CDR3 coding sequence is TGTGCCGCCCGAGGGCCGGCGGGAAATCAGCCCCAGCATTTT. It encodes CAARGPAGNQPQHF.

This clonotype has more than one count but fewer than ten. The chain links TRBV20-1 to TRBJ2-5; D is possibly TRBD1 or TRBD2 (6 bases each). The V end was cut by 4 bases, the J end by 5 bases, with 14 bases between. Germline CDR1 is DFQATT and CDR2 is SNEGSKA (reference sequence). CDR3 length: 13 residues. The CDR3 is CSAKKGGMETQYF. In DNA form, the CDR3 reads TGCAGTGCTAAGAAAGGGGGGATGGAGACCCAGTACTTC.

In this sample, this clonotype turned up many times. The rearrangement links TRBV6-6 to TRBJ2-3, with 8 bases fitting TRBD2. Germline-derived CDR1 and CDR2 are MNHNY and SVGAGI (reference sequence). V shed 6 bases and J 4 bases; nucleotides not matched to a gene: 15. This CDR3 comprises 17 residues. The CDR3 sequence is CASSTTNLLAESDTQYF. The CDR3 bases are TGTGCCAGCAGCACCACCAACCTACTAGCGGAATCAGATACGCAGTATTTT.

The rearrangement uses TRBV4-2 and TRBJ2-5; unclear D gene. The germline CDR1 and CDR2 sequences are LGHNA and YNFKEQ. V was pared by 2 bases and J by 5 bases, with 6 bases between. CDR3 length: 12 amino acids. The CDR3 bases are TGTGCCAGCAGCCAAACGGGCGAGACCCAGTACTTC. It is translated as CASSQTGETQYF.

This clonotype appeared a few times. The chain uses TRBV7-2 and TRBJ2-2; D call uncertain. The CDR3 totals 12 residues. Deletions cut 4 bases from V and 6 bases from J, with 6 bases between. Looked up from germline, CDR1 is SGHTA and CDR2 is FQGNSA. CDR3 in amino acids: CASSSGAGELFF. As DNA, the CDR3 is TGTGCCAGCAGCTCCGGAGCCGGGGAGCTGTTTTTT. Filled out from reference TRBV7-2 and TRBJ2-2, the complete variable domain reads GAGVSQSPSNKVTEKGKDVELRCDPISGHTALYWYRQSLGQGLEFLIYFQGNSAPDKSGLPSDRFSAERTGGSVSTLTIQRTQQEDSAVYLCASSSGAGELFFGEGSRLTVL.

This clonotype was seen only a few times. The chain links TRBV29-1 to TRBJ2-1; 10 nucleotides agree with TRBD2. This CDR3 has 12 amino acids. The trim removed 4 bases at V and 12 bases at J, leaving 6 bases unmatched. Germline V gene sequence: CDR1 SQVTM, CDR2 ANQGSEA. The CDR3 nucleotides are TGCAGCGTTGTACTGACTAGCGGGTTGCAGTTCTTC. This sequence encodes CSVVLTSGLQFF.

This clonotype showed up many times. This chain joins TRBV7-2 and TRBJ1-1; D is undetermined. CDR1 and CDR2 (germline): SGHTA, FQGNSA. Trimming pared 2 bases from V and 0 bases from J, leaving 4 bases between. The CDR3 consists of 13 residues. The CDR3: CASSLTVNTEAFF. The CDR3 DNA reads TGTGCCAGCAGCTTAACGGTGAACACTGAAGCTTTCTTT.

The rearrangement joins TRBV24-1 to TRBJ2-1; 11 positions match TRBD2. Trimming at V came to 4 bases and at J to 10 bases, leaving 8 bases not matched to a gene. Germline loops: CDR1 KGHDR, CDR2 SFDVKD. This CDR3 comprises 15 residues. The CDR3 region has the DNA TGTGCCACCAGTGAAACTAGCGGGGGTCCCTGGGAGCAGTTCTTC. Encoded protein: CATSETSGGPWEQFF.

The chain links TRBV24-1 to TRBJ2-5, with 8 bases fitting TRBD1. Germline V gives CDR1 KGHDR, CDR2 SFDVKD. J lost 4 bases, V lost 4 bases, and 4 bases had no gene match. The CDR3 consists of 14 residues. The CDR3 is CATSDTGGVETQYF. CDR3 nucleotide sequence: TGTGCCACCAGTGACACAGGGGGAGTAGAGACCCAGTACTTC.

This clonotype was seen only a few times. This CDR3 is CASSRSLMETQYF. The CDR3 nucleotides read TGTGCCAGCAGTAGGTCGCTGATGGAGACCCAGTACTTC. This chain joins TRBV6-2 or TRBV6-3 and TRBJ2-7; D call uncertain. The J call may be in error: the DNA end matches TRBJ2-5 better. This CDR3 spans 13 amino acids. CDR1 is MNHEY and CDR2 is SVGEGT in the germline V gene.

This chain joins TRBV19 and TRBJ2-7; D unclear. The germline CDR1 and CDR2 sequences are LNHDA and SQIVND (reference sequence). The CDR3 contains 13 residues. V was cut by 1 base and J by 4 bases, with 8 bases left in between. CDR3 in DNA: TGTGCCAGTAGTATAGGAGGAGAGTACGAGCAGTACTTC. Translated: CASSIGGEYEQYF. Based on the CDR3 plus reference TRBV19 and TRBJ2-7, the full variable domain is DGGITQSPKYLFRKEGQNVTLSCEQNLNHDAMYWYRQDPGQGLRLIYYSQIVNDFQKGDIAEGYSVSREKKESFPLTVTSAQKNPTAFYLCASSIGGEYEQYFGPGTRLTVT.

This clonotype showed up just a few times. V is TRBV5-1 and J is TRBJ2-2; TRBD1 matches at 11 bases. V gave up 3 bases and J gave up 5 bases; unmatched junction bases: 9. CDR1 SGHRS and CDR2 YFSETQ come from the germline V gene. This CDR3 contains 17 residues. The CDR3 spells CASSSRRGTGGTGELFF. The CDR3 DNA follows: TGCGCCAGCAGCTCCCGAAGAGGGACAGGGGGAACCGGGGAGCTGTTTTTT.

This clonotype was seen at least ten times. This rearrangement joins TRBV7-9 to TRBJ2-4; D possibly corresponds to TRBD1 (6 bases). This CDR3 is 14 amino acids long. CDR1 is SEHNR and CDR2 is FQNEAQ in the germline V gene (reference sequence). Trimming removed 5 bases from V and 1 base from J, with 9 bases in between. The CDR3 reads CASSTGMAKNIQYF. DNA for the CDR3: TGTGCCAGCAGCACAGGGATGGCCAAAAACATTCAGTACTTC.

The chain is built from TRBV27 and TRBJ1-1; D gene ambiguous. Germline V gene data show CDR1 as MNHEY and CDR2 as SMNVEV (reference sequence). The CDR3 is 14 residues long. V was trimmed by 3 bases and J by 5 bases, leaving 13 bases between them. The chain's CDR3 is CASSFIGVGTEAFF. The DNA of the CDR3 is TGTGCCAGCAGTTTTATCGGGGTGGGTACTGAAGCTTTCTTT.

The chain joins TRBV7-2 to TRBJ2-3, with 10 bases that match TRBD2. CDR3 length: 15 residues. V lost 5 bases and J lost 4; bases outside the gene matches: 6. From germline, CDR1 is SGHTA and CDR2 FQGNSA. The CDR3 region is CASSQRGGLADTQYF. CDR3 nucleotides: TGTGCCAGCAGCCAGCGGGGGGGCCTCGCAGATACGCAGTATTTT.

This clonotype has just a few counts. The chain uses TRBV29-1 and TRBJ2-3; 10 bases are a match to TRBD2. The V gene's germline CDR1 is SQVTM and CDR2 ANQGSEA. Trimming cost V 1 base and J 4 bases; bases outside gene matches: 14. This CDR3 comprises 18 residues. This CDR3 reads CSVEVWSALAGEPDTQYF. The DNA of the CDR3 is TGCAGCGTTGAAGTCTGGTCCGCCCTAGCGGGAGAACCAGATACGCAGTATTTT.

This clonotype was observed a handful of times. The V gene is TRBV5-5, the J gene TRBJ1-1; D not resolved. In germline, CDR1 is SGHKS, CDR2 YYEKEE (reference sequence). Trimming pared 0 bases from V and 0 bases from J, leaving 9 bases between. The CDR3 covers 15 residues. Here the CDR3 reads CASSLVTTLNTEAFF. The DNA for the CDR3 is TGTGCCAGCAGCTTGGTCACAACATTGAACACTGAAGCTTTCTTT.

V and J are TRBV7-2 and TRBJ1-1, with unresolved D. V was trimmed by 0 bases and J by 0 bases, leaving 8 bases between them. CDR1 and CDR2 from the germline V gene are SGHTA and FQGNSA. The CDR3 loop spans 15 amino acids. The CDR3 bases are TGTGCCAGCAGCTTAGCGTTTGTTTTGAACACTGAAGCTTTCTTT. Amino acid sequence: CASSLAFVLNTEAFF.

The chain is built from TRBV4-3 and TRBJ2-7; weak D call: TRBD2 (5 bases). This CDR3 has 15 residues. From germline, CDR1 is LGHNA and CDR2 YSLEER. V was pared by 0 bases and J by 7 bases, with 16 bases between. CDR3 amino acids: CASSQDHFQGREQYF. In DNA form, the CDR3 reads TGCGCCAGCAGCCAAGATCATTTCCAAGGGAGAGAGCAGTACTTC.

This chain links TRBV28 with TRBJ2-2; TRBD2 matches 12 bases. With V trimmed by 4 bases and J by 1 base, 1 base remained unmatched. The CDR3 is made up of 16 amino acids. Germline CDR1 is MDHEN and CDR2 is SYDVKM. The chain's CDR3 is CASSSGLAGNTGELFF. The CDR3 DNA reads TGTGCCAGCAGTTCGGGACTAGCGGGGAACACCGGGGAGCTGTTTTTT. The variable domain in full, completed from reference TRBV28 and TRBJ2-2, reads DVKVTQSSRYLVKRTGEKVFLECVQDMDHENMFWYRQDPGLGLRLIYFSYDVKMKEKGDIPEGYSVSREKKERFSLILESASTNQTSMYLCASSSGLAGNTGELFFGEGSRLTVL.

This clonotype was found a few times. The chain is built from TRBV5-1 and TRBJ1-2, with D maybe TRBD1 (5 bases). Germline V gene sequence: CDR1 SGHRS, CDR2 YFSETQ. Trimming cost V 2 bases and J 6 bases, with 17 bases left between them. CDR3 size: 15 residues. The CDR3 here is CASSFRAGTGNGYTF. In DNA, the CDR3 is TGCGCCAGCAGCTTCCGTGCCGGGACGGGCAATGGCTACACCTTC. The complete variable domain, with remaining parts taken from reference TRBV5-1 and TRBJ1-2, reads KAGVTQTPRYLIKTRGQQVTLSCSPISGHRSVSWYQQTPGQGLQFLFEYFSETQRNKGNFPGRFSGRQFSNSRSEMNVSTLELGDSALYLCASSFRAGTGNGYTFGSGTRLTVV.

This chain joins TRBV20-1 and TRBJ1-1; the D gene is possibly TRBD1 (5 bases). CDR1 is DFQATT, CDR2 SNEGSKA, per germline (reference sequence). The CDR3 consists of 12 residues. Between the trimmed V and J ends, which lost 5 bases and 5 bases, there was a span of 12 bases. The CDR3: CSAPTRQTEAFF. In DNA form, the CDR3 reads TGCAGTGCTCCCACTAGACAGACTGAAGCTTTCTTT.

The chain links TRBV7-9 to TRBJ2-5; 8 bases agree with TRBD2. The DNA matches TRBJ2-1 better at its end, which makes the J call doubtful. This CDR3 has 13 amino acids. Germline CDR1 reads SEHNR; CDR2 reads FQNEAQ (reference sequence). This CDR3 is CASSLREGVEQFF. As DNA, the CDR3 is TGTGCCAGCAGCTTACGGGAGGGCGTTGAGCAGTTCTTC.

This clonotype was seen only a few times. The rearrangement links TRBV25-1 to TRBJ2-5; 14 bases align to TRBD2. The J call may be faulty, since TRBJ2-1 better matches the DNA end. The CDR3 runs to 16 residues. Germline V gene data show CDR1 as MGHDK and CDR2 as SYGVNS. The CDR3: CASSELGTSGSDEQFF. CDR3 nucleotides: TGTGCCAGCAGTGAATTGGGGACTAGCGGGAGTGATGAGCAGTTCTTC.

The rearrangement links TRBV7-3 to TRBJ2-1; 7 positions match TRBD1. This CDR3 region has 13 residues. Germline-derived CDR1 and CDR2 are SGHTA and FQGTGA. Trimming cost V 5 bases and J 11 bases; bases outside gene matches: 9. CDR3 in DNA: TGTGCCAGCAGCCCTACAGGGGCCGCCAAGCAGTTCTTC. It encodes CASSPTGAAKQFF.

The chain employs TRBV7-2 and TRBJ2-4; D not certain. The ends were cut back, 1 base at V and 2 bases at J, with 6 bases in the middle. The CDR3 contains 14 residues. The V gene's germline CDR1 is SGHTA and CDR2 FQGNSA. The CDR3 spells CASSLGSSKNIQYF. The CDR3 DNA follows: TGTGCCAGCAGCTTAGGGAGCTCCAAAAACATTCAGTACTTC. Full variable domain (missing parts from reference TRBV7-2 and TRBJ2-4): GAGVSQSPSNKVTEKGKDVELRCDPISGHTALYWYRQSLGQGLEFLIYFQGNSAPDKSGLPSDRFSAERTGGSVSTLTIQRTQQEDSAVYLCASSLGSSKNIQYFGAGTRLSVL.

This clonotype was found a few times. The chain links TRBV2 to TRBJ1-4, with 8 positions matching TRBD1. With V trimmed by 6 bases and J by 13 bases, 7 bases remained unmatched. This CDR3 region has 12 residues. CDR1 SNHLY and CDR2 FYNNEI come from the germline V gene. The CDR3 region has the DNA TGTGCCAGCAGCTTTACAGGGGGGACACTGTTTTTT. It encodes CASSFTGGTLFF.

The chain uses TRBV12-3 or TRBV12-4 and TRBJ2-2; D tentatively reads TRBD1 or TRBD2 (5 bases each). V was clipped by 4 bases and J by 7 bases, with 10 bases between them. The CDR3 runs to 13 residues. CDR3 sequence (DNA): TGTGCCAGCAGTTCGAGGGGTGTCGGGGAGCTGTTTTTT. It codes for CASSSRGVGELFF.

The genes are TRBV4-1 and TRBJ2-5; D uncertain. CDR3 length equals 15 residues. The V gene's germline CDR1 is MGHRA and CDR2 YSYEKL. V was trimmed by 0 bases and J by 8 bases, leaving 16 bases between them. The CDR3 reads CASSQDRTALDTQYF. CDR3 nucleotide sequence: TGCGCCAGCAGCCAAGATCGGACGGCCCTAGATACCCAGTACTTC.